The clone carrying this TCR beta chain appeared a few times. Antigen specificity is unknown. Purities over 95% were achieved in all sorted populations. This record comes from a study of beta chain features in type 1 diabetes. Expressed TCRB transcripts were sequenced, since all the RNA that had been isolated was reverse transcribed. There were several million reads on average in the naive, central memory and regulatory T cell samples. TCRdb's table, derived via immunoSEQ multiplex PCR, lists solely in-frame clones and lacks some. The sample comprises around 180,000 clones, less than 9.5% of which are singletons, and 0.94% rests with the top ten. Germline values: CDR1 SGHDN, CDR2 FVKESK. Trimming left V 0 bases short and J 0 bases short, with 9 bases between. CDR3 length equals 16 residues. General study findings and limits: Shorter TCRB CDR3s, moderately but significantly so, marked every one of the four CD4+ subsets in Type 1 diabetes patients. Overrepresentation of cells with high TCR expression could result from cDNA sequencing. Any HLA effect on TCRB rearrangement was left unresolved by small sub-analyses.

Sequenced input: central memory CD4+ T cells from blood. The receptor was derived from a woman aged 40 to 50 with type 1 diabetes. This rearrangement joins TRBV14 to TRBJ1-3; D call uncertain. The CDR3, as DNA: TGTGCCAGCAGCCAAGATGTGGGGAGCTCTGGAAACACCATATATTTT. The encoded protein is CASSQDVGSSGNTIYF.